This T cell receptor beta chain emerged from a study of shared clonotypes between healthy human individuals. A remark on this clone: Its antigen is currently unknown. The same CDR3 arises from other DNA sequences in this sample as well.

Germline lookup yields CDR1 MNHEY and CDR2 SMNVEV (reference sequence). Trimming took off 8 bases at V and 3 bases at J, with 13 bases between the two ends. The CDR3 extends over 13 amino acids. Findings of the study overall: Lower generation probabilities were found for non-shared clonotypes than for those shared by all four donors. Sampling covered blood only; tissue repertoires likely differ.

A 200 ng quantity of DNA, 32,000 or so T cell genomes, went into the sorted-subset replicate PCRs. In the original workflow: ImmunoSEQ junction-only sequences lacked quality scores, so their filtering differed. Measured with immunoSEQ multiplex PCR; TCRdb has only the in-frame clones, and not every one. That table supplies the V and J calls and clone size; D and trimming were determined from the DNA. The data contain some 2 million clones, around 96% of them singletons. Naive-designated CD8 cells lacked CD45RO, were positively enriched for CCR7, and omitted terminally differentiated effector memory CD45RA+ cells.

This receptor was identified in a man between 18 and 29 years old in good health. Sequences were obtained from naive CD8+ T cells sorted from blood. The J gene is TRBJ1-2, the V gene TRBV27; tentative D call: TRBD1 (5 bases). For the CDR3, the DNA is TGTGCCAGCCGTAGAGGGGAGGACTATGGCTACACCTTC. Protein: CASRRGEDYGYTF.